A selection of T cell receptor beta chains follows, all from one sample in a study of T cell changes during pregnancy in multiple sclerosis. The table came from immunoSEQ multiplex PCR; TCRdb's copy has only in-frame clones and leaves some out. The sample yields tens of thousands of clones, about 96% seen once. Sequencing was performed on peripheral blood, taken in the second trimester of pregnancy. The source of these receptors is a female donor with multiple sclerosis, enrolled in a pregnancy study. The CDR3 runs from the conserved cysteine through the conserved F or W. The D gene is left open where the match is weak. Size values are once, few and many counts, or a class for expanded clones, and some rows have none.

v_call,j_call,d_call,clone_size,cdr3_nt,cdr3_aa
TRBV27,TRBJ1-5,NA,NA,TGTGCCAGCAGTTTAGGGGGCATAAATCAGCCCCAGCATTTT,CASSLGGINQPQHF
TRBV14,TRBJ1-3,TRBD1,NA,TGTGCCAGCAGCCTACAGGGGTCAGGAAACACCATATATTTT,CASSLQGSGNTIYF
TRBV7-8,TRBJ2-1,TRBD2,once,TGTGCCAGCAGCCCCGCCCTAGCGGGAAGCTCCTACAATGAGCAGTTCTTC,CASSPALAGSSYNEQFF
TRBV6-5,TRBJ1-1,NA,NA,TGTGCCAGCACCCGGCGGGGGAGGGACACTGAAGCTTTCTTT,CASTRRGRDTEAFF
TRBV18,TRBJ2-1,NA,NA,TGTGCCAGCTCACCTAGGGGCGGCCACAATGAGCAGTTCTTC,CASSPRGGHNEQFF
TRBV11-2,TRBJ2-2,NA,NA,TGTGCCAGCAGCTTAGGTCTGAGAAACACCGGGGAGCTGTTTTTT,CASSLGLRNTGELFF
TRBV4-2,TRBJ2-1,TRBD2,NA,TGTGCCAGCAGCCAGGAGGGACTAGCGGACGTCTACAATGAGCAGTTCTTC,CASSQEGLADVYNEQFF
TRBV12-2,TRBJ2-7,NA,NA,TGTGCAAGTCGCTTAGCAGCTGAAGAAGACGGCAAGGTTTCCCGGGTCGAGCAGTACTTC,CASRLAAEEDGKVSRVEQYF
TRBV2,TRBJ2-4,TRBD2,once,TGTGCCAGCAGTGAAGGAGGGCTAGCGGAAACCAAAAACATTCAGTACTTC,CASSEGGLAETKNIQYF
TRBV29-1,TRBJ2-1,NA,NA,TGCAGCGAAAAGACAGGACCCAATGAGCAGTTCTTC,CSEKTGPNEQFF
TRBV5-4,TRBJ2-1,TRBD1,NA,TGTGCCAGCAGCTTGCAGGGGGCAGGCAATGAGCAGTTCTTC,CASSLQGAGNEQFF
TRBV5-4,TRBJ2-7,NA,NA,TGTGCCAGCAGCTTGGGCGCGGCAGGGGTCTACGAGCAGTACTTC,CASSLGAAGVYEQYF
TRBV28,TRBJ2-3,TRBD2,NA,TGTGCCAGCAGTTTGGGAGCGGGACAATGGCGGGAGGGCCAAGGCACAGATACGCAGTATTTT,CASSLGAGQWREGQGTDTQYF
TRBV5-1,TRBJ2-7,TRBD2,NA,TGCGCCAGCAGCGCCTCAAGGGAGGGGAAGACCTACGAGCAGTACTTC,CASSASREGKTYEQYF
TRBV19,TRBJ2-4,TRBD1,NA,TGTGCCAGTAGTATCGCGGGACCGACAGGGGAGGAAAACATTCAGTACTTC,CASSIAGPTGEENIQYF
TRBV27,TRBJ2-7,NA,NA,TGTGCCAGCAGTTCAGGGCTCATGTACGAGCAGTACTTC,CASSSGLMYEQYF
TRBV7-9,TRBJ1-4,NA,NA,TGTGCCAGCAGCTTTTCGACAGCAAATGAAAAACTGTTTTTT,CASSFSTANEKLFF
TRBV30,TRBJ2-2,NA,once,TGTGCCTGGAGTGTACTAGTTGATGTCGCCGGGGAGCTGTTTTTT,CAWSVLVDVAGELFF
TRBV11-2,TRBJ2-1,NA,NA,TGTGCCAGCAGCTCCCGACAGAGTTTGAGCTCCTACAATGAGCAGTTCTTC,CASSSRQSLSSYNEQFF
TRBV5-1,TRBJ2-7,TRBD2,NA,TGCGCCAGCAGCCGCCAAGGGACTAGCGGGATCTCCTCCTACGAGCAGTACTTC,CASSRQGTSGISSYEQYF
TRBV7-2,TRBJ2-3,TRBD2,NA,TGTGCCAGCAGTACTCTAGCGGGAGTAGATACGCAGTATTTT,CASSTLAGVDTQYF
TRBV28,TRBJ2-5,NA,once,TGTGCCAGCAGTTCTCCCCGGGGGGCAGGGGAAGAGACCCAGTACTTC,CASSSPRGAGEETQYF
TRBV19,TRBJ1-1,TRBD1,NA,TGTGCCAGTAGTACGATAGTTCTCAGCTCAGGGGGAGACACTGAAGCTTTCTTT,CASSTIVLSSGGDTEAFF
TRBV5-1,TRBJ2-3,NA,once,TGCGCCAGCAGCTCGCAGGTTACTAGCACAGATACGCAGTATTTT,CASSSQVTSTDTQYF
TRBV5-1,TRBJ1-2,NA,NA,TGCGCCAGCAGCTTGGAGACAGTCTCCTATGGCTACACCTTC,CASSLETVSYGYTF
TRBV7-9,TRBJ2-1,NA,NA,TGTGCCAGCAGCTCCGGGTCTTTCGGGTATGAGCAGTTCTTC,CASSSGSFGYEQFF
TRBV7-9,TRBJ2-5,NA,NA,TGTGCCAGCAGCCCAGGAACGACGGTGAGAGAGACCCAGTACTTC,CASSPGTTVRETQYF
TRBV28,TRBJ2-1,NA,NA,TGTGCCAGCAGTTTGCCCACGGTTTCCTACAATGAGCAGTTCTTC,CASSLPTVSYNEQFF
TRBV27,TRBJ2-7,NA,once,TGTGCCAGCAGTTTATCTCAGTTTGGTCAGCAGTACTTC,CASSLSQFGQQYF
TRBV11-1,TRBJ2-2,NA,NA,TGTGCCAGCAGCTTAGAATTCGAGGAAACCGGGGAGCTGTTTTTT,CASSLEFEETGELFF
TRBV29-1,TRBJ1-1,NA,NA,TGCAGCGCTCTCTCCACTGTGGCCCGGAGGGCTTTCTTT,CSALSTVARRAFF
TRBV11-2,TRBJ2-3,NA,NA,TGTGCCAGCAGCCCTCGGGGTAGCGAGACAGATACGCAGTATTTT,CASSPRGSETDTQYF
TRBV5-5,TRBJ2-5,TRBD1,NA,TGTGCCAGCAGCCCGTGGACAGGGGGCCACCAAGAGACCCAGTACTTC,CASSPWTGGHQETQYF
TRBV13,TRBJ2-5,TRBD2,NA,TGTGCCAGCAGCGCAGGGAGGGCGCATGAGACCCAGTACTTC,CASSAGRAHETQYF
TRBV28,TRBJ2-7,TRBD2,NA,TGTGCCAGCAGGTCTAGCGGCCCTGACTACGAGCAGTACTTC,CASRSSGPDYEQYF
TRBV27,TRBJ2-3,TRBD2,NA,TGTGCCAGCAGTTTACCCCAGACTAGCGGTAGCACAGATACGCAGTATTTT,CASSLPQTSGSTDTQYF
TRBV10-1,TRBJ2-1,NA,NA,TGCGCCAGCAGCCACTCGTCCAATGAGCAGTTCTTC,CASSHSSNEQFF
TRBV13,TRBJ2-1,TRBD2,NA,TGTGCCAGCAGCTCCGTACCCGGGACTAGCGGGCCGGTTTCCTACAATGAGCAGTTCTTC,CASSSVPGTSGPVSYNEQFF
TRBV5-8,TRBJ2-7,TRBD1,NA,TGTGCCAGCAGCTTGGCAGGGGGTTTCTCCTACGAGCAGTACTTC,CASSLAGGFSYEQYF
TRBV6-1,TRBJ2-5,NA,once,TGTGCCACCGAGGTTGGGGGCTCGGAGACCCAGTACTTC,CATEVGGSETQYF
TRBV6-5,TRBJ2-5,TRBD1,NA,TGTGCCAGCAGTTCCGGACAGGCTCAAGAGACCCAGTACTTC,CASSSGQAQETQYF
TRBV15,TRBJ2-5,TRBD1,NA,TGTGCCACCGTGCGTGGCGGACAGGGTAGGGAGACCCAGTACTTC,CATVRGGQGRETQYF
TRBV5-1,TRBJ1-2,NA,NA,TGCGCCAGCAGCTTGGACAACACCCTAGGCGGCTACACCTTC,CASSLDNTLGGYTF
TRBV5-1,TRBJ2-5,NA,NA,TGCGCCAGCAGCTCCAGGGTGAACCAAGAGACCCAGTACTTC,CASSSRVNQETQYF
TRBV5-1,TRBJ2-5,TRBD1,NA,TGCGCCAGCAGCTTGCGGACAGGGGTGGAAGAGACCCAGTACTTC,CASSLRTGVEETQYF
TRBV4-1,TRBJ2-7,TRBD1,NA,TGCGCCAGCAGCCCGTATGGGGGACAGGGGGACGAGCAGTACTTC,CASSPYGGQGDEQYF
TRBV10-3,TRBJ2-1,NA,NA,TGTGCCATCAGCGGGACAAGCTCCTACAATGAGCAGTTCTTC,CAISGTSSYNEQFF
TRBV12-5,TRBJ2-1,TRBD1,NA,TGTGCTAGTGGTTTTCCGGACAGGGTTGGCAATGAGCAGTTCTTC,CASGFPDRVGNEQFF
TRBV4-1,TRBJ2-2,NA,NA,TGCGCCAGCAGCCAGGGGACTGAGAACACCGGGGAGCTGTTTTTT,CASSQGTENTGELFF
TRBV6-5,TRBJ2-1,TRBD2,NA,TGTGCCAGCCGCCTGGCGGGAGGTATCTACAATGAGCAGTTCTTC,CASRLAGGIYNEQFF
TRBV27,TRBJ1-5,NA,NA,TGTGCCAGCAGTCCACGGGGGCGGGGGAGCAATCAGCCCCAGCATTTT,CASSPRGRGSNQPQHF